A selection of T cell receptor beta chains follows, all from one sample in a study of post-analysis software for immune sequencing data. TCRdb reprocessed the PCR reads with MiXCR, giving one entry per CDR3 protein. The data hold about 680,000 distinct CDR3 sequences, with around 60% observed a single time. Sequenced: blood. These receptors were collected from a girl aged 2-15 years with multiple sclerosis. The CDR3 runs from the conserved cysteine through the conserved F or W. The D gene is left open where the match is weak. Expanded clones are given a class, and other clones once, few, many or no size at all.

few	TRBJ2-5	TRBD1	TRBV12-3/TRBV12-4	TGTGCCAGCGGCGACAGGGTGAAGGAGACCCAGTACTTC	CASGDRVKETQYF
few	TRBJ1-2	-	TRBV29-1	TGCAGCCTTAGGACCGATGATGATGGCTACACCTTC	CSLRTDDDGYTF
-	TRBJ1-6	TRBD1	TRBV6-1	TGTGCCAGCAGGCCTGGGACAGAAGATAATTCACCCCTCCACTTT	CASRPGTEDNSPLHF
-	TRBJ2-7	-	TRBV12-5	TGTGCTAGTGGTTTGGGACCCGACCGGCCCTCGCAGTACTTC	CASGLGPDRPSQYF
-	TRBJ2-2	TRBD1	TRBV6-5	TGTGCCAGCAGCGGGACAGCTACCGGGGAGCTGTTTTTT	CASSGTATGELFF
few	TRBJ2-7	TRBD2	TRBV20-1	TGCAGTGCCACACCGGGACTAGCGCCTTCCTACGAGCAGTACTTC	CSATPGLAPSYEQYF
-	TRBJ2-1	TRBD2	TRBV7-9	TGTGCCAGCAGCGCTGGACTAGCGGGAGTCAGGTACAATGAGCAGTTCTTC	CASSAGLAGVRYNEQFF
few	TRBJ2-1	-	TRBV21-1	TGTGCCAGCAGCCCCCGGGACAGCTACAATGAGCAGTTCTTC	CASSPRDSYNEQFF
-	TRBJ2-1	TRBD2	TRBV7-7	TGTGCCAGCAGCTTGCGGGGGGGACCCTACAATGAGCAGTTCTTC	CASSLRGGPYNEQFF
-	TRBJ2-1	TRBD1	TRBV5-5	TGTGCCAGCAGCTTGGTCGATGTTGAGGGGGCGGGCTCCTACAATGAGCAGTTCTTC	CASSLVDVEGAGSYNEQFF
-	TRBJ2-6	-	TRBV3-1	TGTGCCAGCAGCGTGACTGGGGCCAACGTCCTGACTTTC	CASSVTGANVLTF
once	TRBJ2-1	TRBD2	TRBV20-1	TGCAGTGCCCCAACCACTAGCGGGAGGGGAAGCTCCTACAATGAGCAGTTCTTC	CSAPTTSGRGSSYNEQFF
-	TRBJ1-2	-	TRBV7-2	TGTGCCAGCAGCTTAGAACGAGCCAGTTTATATGGCTACACCTTC	CASSLERASLYGYTF
-	TRBJ1-1	-	TRBV2	TGTGCCAGCAGTGGAACGAGTCGGGCTTTCTTT	CASSGTSRAFF
-	TRBJ2-4	-	TRBV6-5	TGTGCCAGCAGTTCCCCATCTGGACAGACCAAAAACATTCAGTACTTC	CASSSPSGQTKNIQYF
-	TRBJ2-7	-	TRBV6-2/TRBV6-3	TGTGCCAGCAGTTACTATACCGGGGGCTACGAGCAGTACTTC	CASSYYTGGYEQYF
-	TRBJ2-1	TRBD2	TRBV28	TGTACCAGCAGAAAGATCCCGGGACTAGCTAAAGTGGACGACCAGTTCTTC	CTSRKIPGLAKVDDQFF
-	TRBJ1-1	-	TRBV5-1	TGCGCCAGCAGCTTGGAAGTGGGGAGGCATCCTGAAGCTTTCTTT	CASSLEVGRHPEAFF
-	TRBJ2-1	TRBD2	TRBV4-2	TGTGCCAGCAGCCTCGGACGGTTAGCGGGGGGGAACAATGAGCAGTTCTTC	CASSLGRLAGGNNEQFF
-	TRBJ1-2	-	TRBV29-1	TGCAGCGCCGCGGGACTCGAGCATGGCTACACCTTC	CSAAGLEHGYTF
once	TRBJ1-2	TRBD1	TRBV20-1	TGCAGTGCTAGACTCGTTAGGACAGGAAAAAACTATGGCCACACCTTC	CSARLVRTGKNYGHTF
few	TRBJ1-5	TRBD1	TRBV6-2/TRBV6-3	TGTGCCAGCAGCATCGGACAGGGTAATCAGCCCCAGCATTTT	CASSIGQGNQPQHF
-	TRBJ2-7	TRBD1	TRBV29-1	TGCAGCGTTGAGTTGGGCAGGGGGTCCTACGAGCAGTACTTC	CSVELGRGSYEQYF
few	TRBJ2-7	TRBD2	TRBV29-1	TGCAGCGTTGAAGAGGGACTAGCGGGTTTTGGCACTTACGAGCAGTACTTC	CSVEEGLAGFGTYEQYF
many	TRBJ2-2	-	TRBV7-3	TGTGCCAGCAGTCGCCCGGGGGCCGGGGAGCTGTTTTTT	CASSRPGAGELFF
-	TRBJ2-7	TRBD2	TRBV29-1	TGCAGCGTTGTATCGCGGGAGGGATCCTACGAGCAGTACTTC	CSVVSREGSYEQYF
-	TRBJ1-5	TRBD1	TRBV25-1	TGTGCCAGCAGGACAGGGGTTAGCAATCAGCCCCAGCATTTT	CASRTGVSNQPQHF
once	TRBJ2-3	-	TRBV7-9	TGTGCCAGCAGCTTAGGGGTAACGTATACGCAGTATTTT	CASSLGVTYTQYF
-	TRBJ2-1	-	TRBV12-3/TRBV12-4	TGTGCCAGCAGTTTTGGGACTTGGGTGACAGGGAACTACAATGAGCAGTTATTC	CASSFGTWVTGNYNEQLF
-	TRBJ1-4	TRBD1	TRBV11-2	TGTGCCAACAGCGGACAGGTTAACGATAATGAAAAACTGTTTTTT	CANSGQVNDNEKLFF
-	TRBJ2-5	TRBD2	TRBV7-3	TGTGCCAGCAGCTTTATAGCGGGAGAAGAGACCCAGTACTTC	CASSFIAGEETQYF
few	TRBJ1-2	-	TRBV20-1	TGCAGTGCTTCCGGGACTGTTGGCTACACCTTC	CSASGTVGYTF
few	TRBJ2-1	TRBD2	TRBV20-1	TGCAGTGCTAGAGAAGGGGTAGCGGGATGGTCTTTGTTCTTC	CSAREGVAGWSLFF
-	TRBJ1-1	-	TRBV29-1	TGCAGCGCCCAGTCCCCGGGAATCAGCACTGAAGCTTTCTTT	CSAQSPGISTEAFF
few	TRBJ2-1	TRBD2	TRBV20-1	TGCAGTGCTAGCTTGGGACTAGCGCGTAATGAGCAGTTCTTC	CSASLGLARNEQFF